The present entry profiles one TCR beta chain with its context. Losses at the gene ends were 6 bases for V and 4 bases for J; bases not matched to a gene: 11. The CDR3 has 15 amino acids. Germline CDR1 and CDR2: MDHEN and SYDVKM. The data originate from a study of blood T cell repertoires in COVID-19. Study context: Specimens from acute and convalescent COVID-19 originated in the United States, Italy and Spain.

Seattle participants joined during active infection and were tracked over time. The data were produced by immunoSEQ multiplex PCR, yet TCRdb's version contains in-frame clones alone and is incomplete. The sample gives around 310,000 clones, around 87% of which show up once; about 1% is in the top ten. The chain links TRBV28 to TRBJ1-2; 7 bases are a match to TRBD1. Material: peripheral blood. The TCR sequence derives from a woman aged 35 to 49 with COVID-19, enrolled during active disease. The CDR3 sequence is CASSITGTDPYGYTF. The CDR3 coding sequence is TGTGCCAGCAGCATTACCGGGACAGATCCCTATGGCTACACCTTC.